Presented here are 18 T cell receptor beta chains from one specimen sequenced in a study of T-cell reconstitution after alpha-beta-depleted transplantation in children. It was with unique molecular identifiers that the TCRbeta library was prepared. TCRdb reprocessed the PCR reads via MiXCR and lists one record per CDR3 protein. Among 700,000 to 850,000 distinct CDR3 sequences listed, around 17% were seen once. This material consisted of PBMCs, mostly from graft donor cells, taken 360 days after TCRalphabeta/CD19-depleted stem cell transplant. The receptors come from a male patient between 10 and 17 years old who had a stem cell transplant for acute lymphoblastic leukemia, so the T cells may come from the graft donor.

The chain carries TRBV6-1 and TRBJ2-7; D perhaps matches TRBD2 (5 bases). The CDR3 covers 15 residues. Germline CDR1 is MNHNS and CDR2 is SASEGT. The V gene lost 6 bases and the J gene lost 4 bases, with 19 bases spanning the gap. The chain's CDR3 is CASRPVRGLGYEQYF. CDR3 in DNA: TGTGCCAGCAGACCAGTTCGGGGATTGGGTTACGAGCAGTACTTC.

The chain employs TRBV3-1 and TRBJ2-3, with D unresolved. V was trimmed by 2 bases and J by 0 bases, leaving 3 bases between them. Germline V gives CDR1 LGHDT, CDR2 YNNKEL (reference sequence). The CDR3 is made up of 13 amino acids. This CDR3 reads CASSQWSTDTQYF. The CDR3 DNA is TGTGCCAGCAGCCAATGGAGCACAGATACGCAGTATTTT.

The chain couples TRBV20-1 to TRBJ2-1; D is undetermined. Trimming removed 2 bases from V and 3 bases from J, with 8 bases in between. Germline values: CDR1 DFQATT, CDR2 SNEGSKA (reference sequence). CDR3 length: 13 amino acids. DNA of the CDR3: TGCAGTGCTAGATGGTCTCGCTACAATGAGCAGTTCTTC. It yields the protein CSARWSRYNEQFF.

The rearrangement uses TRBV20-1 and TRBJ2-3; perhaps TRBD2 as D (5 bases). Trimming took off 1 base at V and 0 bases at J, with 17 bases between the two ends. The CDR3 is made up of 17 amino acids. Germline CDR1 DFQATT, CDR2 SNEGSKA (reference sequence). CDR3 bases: TGCAGTGCTAGAGGTCTTGGGAGTTTCCCTAGCACAGATACGCAGTATTTT. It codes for CSARGLGSFPSTDTQYF.

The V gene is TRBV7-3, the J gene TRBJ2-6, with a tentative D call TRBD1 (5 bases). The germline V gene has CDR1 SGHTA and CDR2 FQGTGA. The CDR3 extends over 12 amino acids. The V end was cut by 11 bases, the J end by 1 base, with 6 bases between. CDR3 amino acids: CASGSGANVLTF. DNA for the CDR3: TGTGCCTCAGGGTCTGGGGCCAACGTCCTGACTTTC.

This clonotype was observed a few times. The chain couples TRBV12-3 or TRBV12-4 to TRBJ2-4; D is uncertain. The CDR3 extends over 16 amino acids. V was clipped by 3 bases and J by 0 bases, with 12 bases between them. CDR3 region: CASSLARSIAKNIQYF. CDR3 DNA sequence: TGTGCCAGCAGTTTGGCCAGGTCGATAGCCAAAAACATTCAGTACTTC.

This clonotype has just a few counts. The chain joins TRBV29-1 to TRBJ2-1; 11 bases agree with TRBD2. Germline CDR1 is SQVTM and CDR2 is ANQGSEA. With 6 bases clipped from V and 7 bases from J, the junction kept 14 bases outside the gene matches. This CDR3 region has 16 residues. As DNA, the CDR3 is TGCAGCGTGGGCAGGGGGGGACTAGCGGAGCCTAATGAGCAGTTCTTC. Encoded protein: CSVGRGGLAEPNEQFF.

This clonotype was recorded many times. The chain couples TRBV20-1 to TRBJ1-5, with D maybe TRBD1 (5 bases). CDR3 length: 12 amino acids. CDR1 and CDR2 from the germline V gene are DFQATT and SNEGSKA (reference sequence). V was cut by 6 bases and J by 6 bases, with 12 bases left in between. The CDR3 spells CSAPGLGQPQHF. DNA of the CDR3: TGCAGTGCCCCAGGGTTGGGTCAGCCCCAGCATTTT.

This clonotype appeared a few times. The CDR3 DNA follows: TGTGCCTGGAGTGTACTGAGGGGCACCGGGGAGCTGTTTTTT. Its translation: CAWSVLRGTGELFF. The V gene is TRBV30, the J gene TRBJ2-2; D assignment may be TRBD1 or TRBD2 (5 bases each). Between the trimmed V and J ends, which lost 0 bases and 4 bases, there was a span of 9 bases. Germline lookup yields CDR1 GTSNPN and CDR2 SVGIG (reference sequence). The CDR3 length is 14 residues.

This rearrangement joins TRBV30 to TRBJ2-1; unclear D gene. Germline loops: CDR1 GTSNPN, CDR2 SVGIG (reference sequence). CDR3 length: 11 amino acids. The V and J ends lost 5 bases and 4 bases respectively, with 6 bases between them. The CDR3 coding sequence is TGTGCCTGGGACCTGTACAATGAGCAGTTCTTC. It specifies CAWDLYNEQFF. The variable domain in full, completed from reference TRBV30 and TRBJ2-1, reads SQTIHQWPATLVQPVGSPLSLECTVEGTSNPNLYWYRQAAGRGLQLLFYSVGIGQISSEVPQNLSASRPQDRQFILSSKKLLLSDSGFYLCAWDLYNEQFFGPGTRLTVL.

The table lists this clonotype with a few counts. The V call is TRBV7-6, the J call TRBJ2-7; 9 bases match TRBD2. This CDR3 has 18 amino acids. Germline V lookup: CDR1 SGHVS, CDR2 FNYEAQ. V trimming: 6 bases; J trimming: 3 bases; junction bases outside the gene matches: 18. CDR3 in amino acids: CASSLHPGTSLGRYEQYF. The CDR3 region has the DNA TGTGCCAGCAGTTTACACCCCGGGACTAGCTTGGGTCGCTACGAGCAGTACTTC.

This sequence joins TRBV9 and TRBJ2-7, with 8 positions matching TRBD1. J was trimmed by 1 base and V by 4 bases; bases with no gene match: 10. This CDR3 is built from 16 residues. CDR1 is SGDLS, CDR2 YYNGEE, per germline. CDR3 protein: CASSPQSRQGSYEQYF. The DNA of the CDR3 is TGTGCCAGCAGCCCTCAGTCCAGACAGGGGTCCTACGAGCAGTACTTC.

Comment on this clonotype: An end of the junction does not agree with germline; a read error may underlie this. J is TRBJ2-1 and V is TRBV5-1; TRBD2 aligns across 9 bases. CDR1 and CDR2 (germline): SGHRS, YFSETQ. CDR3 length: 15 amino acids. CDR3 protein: CASTLAGYTHNEQIF. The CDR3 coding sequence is TGCGCCAGCACCCTAGCGGGATACACACACAATGAGCAGATCTTC.

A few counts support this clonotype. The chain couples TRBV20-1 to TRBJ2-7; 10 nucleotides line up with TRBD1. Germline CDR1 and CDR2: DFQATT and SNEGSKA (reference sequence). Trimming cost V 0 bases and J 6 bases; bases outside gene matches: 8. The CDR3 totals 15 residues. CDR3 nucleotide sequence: TGCAGTGCTAGAGATAAGGGGACAGGGGTGGGCGAGCAGTACTTC. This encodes CSARDKGTGVGEQYF.

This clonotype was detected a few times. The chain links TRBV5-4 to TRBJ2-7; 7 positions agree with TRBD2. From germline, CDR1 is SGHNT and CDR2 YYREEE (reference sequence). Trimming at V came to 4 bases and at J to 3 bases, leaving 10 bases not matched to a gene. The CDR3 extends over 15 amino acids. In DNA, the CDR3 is TGTGCCAGCAGCCTAAGTCCTAGCGGCTACTACGAGCAGTACTTC. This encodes CASSLSPSGYYEQYF.

The chain's CDR3 is CASSPHWGRSEQYF. DNA for the CDR3: TGTGCCAGCAGTCCCCATTGGGGCCGTTCCGAGCAGTACTTC. This chain connects TRBV28 to TRBJ2-7; D might be TRBD1 (5 bases). This CDR3 spans 14 amino acids. Looked up from germline, CDR1 is MDHEN and CDR2 is SYDVKM. With 5 bases removed from V and 6 bases from J, the gap between germline ends came to 17 bases.

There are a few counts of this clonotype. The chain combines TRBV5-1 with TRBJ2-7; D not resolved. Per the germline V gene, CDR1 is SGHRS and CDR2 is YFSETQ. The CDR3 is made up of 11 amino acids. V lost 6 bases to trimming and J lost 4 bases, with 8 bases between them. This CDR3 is CASNHGYEQYF. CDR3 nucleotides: TGCGCCAGCAATCACGGATACGAGCAGTACTTC.

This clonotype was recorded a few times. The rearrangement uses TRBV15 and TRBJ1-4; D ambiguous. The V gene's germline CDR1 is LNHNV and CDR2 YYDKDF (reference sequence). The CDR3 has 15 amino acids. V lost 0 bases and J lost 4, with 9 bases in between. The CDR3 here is CATSRDGRFNEKLFF. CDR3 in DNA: TGTGCCACCAGCAGAGATGGGCGATTTAATGAAAAACTGTTTTTT.